This TCR beta chain was found in a study of T cells in Graves' hyperthyroidism and ophthalmopathy (dated by TCRdb to the late 2010s). With regard to the full study: To identify TCR V-J signatures that set the groups apart, the researchers used a discovery cohort of approximately 98 patients, made up of roughly 40 with Graves' ophthalmopathy and some 56 with stable Graves' hyperthyroidism. TCR Vbeta CDR3 sequencing of 135 peripheral blood samples (over 40 ophthalmopathy, 70 to 85 hyperthyroidism and roughly 17 progressor patients) is reported in the paper. An independent validation cohort of around 19 hyperthyroidism patients and some 15 patients who later progressed to ophthalmopathy tested prospective prediction of ophthalmopathy. The study also compared thyroid tissue and blood T-cell repertoires from several Graves' hyperthyroidism patients. Once sampling was done, hyperthyroidism patients were given methimazole at a starting dose of 30 mg daily, whereas ophthalmopathy patients were given high-dose intravenous methylprednisolone. The 75 to 100 discovery patients were divided at random into training and test sets in a 7:3 ratio.

Exclusion was applied to patients with uncontrolled infections, other autoimmune diseases, pregnancy or lactation. Clinical symptoms, serum thyroxine and TRAb, thyroid ultrasound, and orbital computed tomography formed the basis for the diagnoses. Trizol reagent was used to extract total RNA, and RNA quality was then checked on an Agilent 2100 Bioanalyzer. In this sample, this clonotype turned up many times. It lacks a known antigen. Base qualities were left out, and no much larger clone turns up one base away. A distance of 9 bases separates the germline ends of V and J, which lose 5 bases and 7 bases respectively. Taken from cysteine to phenylalanine, the CDR3 has 12 residues. The entry retains the CDR3 DNA only, 36 bases that are in frame from base 1. Based on the germline V gene (reference sequence), the CDR1 and CDR2 sequences are SEHNR and FQNEAQ. General study outcomes and caveats: Sample size was not statistically predetermined, and investigators were not blinded to group allocation. Most expanded thyroid clonotypes (frequency above 0.001) were also detected in blood, suggesting blood repertoires may reflect thyroid immune responses. Ophthalmopathy was separated from stable hyperthyroidism by a 13 V-J signature model, with roughly 88% sensitivity and roughly 84% specificity obtained in cross-validation and 80%/75% obtained in testing. In validation, the model predicted progression to ophthalmopathy a median of around six months before onset, with 70% to 71% sensitivity and 72.22% specificity.

TCR beta CDR3 regions were amplified from RNA transcripts. For the first round of RT-PCR on the TCR CDR3, the HTBI primer set was used together with the Qiagen OneStep RT-PCR kit. The libraries were constructed in a second round of multiplex PCR and then size-selected and purified. The libraries were sequenced on an Illumina HiSeq2000 using paired-end 100 bp reads. In the source study's methods: Raw data were processed with SOAPnuke, discarding reads with adapters, uncalled bases, mean Phred below 15, or no exact constant-primer or identifier match. COPE v1.2.5 was used to merge the high-quality paired reads, and each unique nucleotide sequence was defined as a clonotype. MiTCR v1.1 was used to align the clonotypes against IMGT TRBV, TRBD and TRBJ reference segments. The analysis was restricted to V-J combinations with a frequency above 0.0001, which together covered roughly 99% of the repertoires. The TCS score was defined as the ratio of F50 (clonal expansion) to E x V (chaos), calculated using BLOSUM62-based TCRdist between CDR3 peptides within each V-J. Welch's t-statistics and random forest reduced approximately 520 V-J features to 10 to 15, which were used in a naive Bayes classifier (R e1071). The Morisita-Horn index was used to measure how similar the thyroid and blood repertoires were. TCRdb redid the processing of the public reads, applying fastp at Q25 and MiXCR, and retained in-frame beta chains. CDR3 protein duplicates are merged, each entry listing the most common genes and DNA. Here the V and J calls rest on TCRdb's processing, not on the authors' analysis. The sample table contains hundreds of thousands of distinct CDR3 sequences; only one count was recorded for 45% of them. Less than 9.5% of the sample is taken by the ten largest.

This receptor was obtained from an adult man with Graves' disease, either hyperthyroidism or ophthalmopathy (not recorded which). The sequence joins TRBV7-9 to TRBJ1-5, with the D gene call left open. The sample was peripheral blood or thyroid tissue (not recorded which). The encoded CDR3 is CASSRDAQPQHF. In nucleotides, the sequence is TGTGCCAGCAGCCGAGACGCCCAGCCCCAGCATTTT.